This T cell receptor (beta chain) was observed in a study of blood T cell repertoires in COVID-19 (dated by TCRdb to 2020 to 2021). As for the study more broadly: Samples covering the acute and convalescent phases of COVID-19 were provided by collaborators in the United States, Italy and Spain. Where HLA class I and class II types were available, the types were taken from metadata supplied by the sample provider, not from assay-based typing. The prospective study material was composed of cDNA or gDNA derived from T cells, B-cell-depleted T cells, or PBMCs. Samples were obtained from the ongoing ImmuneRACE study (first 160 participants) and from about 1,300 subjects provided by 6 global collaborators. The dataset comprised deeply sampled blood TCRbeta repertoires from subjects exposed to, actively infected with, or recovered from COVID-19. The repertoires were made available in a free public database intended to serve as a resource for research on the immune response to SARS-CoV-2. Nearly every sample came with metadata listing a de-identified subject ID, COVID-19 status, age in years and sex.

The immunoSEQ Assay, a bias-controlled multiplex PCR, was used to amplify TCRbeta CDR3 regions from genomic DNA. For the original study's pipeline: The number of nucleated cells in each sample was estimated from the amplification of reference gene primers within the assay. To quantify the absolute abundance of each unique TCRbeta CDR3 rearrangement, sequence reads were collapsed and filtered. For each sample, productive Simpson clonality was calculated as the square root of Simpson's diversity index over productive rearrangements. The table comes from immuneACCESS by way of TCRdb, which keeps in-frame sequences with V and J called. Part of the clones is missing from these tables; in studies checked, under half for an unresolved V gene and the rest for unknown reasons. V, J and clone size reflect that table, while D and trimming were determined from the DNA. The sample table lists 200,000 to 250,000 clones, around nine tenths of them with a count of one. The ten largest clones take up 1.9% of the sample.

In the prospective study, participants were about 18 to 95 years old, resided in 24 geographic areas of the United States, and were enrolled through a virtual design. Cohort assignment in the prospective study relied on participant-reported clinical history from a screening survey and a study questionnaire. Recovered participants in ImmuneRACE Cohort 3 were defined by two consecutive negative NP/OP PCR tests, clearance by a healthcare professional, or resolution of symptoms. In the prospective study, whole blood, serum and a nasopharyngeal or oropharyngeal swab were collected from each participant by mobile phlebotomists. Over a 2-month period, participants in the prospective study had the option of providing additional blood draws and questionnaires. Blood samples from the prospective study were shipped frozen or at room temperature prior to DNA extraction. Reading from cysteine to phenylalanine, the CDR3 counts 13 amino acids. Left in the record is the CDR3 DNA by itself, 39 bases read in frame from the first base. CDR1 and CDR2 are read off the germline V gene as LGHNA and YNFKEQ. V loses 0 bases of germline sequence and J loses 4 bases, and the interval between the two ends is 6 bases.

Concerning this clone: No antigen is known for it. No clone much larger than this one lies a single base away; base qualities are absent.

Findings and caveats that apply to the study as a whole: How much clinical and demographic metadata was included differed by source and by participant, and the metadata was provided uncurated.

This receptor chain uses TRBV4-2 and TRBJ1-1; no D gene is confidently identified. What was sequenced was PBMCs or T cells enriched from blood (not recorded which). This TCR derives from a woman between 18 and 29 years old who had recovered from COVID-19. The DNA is TGTGCCAGCAGCCAAGATCTCGGCACTGAAGCTTTCTTT. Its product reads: CASSQDLGTEAFF.